These 27 T cell receptor beta chains share one sample of origin, sequenced in a study of blood T cell repertoires in COVID-19. Some clones are missing from TCRdb's copy, which holds only in-frame ones; the method was immunoSEQ multiplex PCR. Among 190,000 or so clones listed, 75% to 85% were seen once. What was sequenced was PBMCs or T cells enriched from blood (not recorded which). Receptor source: a man aged 35 to 55 who had recovered from COVID-19.

The rearrangement uses TRBV5-1 and TRBJ1-2; 7 nucleotides agree with TRBD1. The CDR3 covers 14 residues. Losses at the gene ends were 6 bases for V and 6 bases for J; bases not matched to a gene: 11. Germline V gene lookup returns CDR1 SGHRS and CDR2 YFSETQ. The CDR3 DNA sequence: TGCGCCAGCACCCTGTCTACAGGGGACGATGGCTACACCTTC. This gives the protein CASTLSTGDDGYTF.

Comment on this clone: With a much larger clone just one base away, this may be a read error. The CDR3 protein is CASSLQGANTEAFF. The CDR3 coding sequence is TGTGCCAGCAGCTTACAGGGGGCGAACACTGAAGCTTTCTTT. V gene TRBV7-9 combines with J gene TRBJ1-1; 8 nucleotides align to TRBD1. The V segment lost 2 bases and the J segment 1 base; nucleotides outside the gene matches: 0. This CDR3 region has 14 residues. The V gene's germline CDR1 is SEHNR and CDR2 FQNEAQ (reference sequence).

The chain carries TRBV11-1 and TRBJ2-7; 9 bases are shared with TRBD1. Germline values: CDR1 SGHAT, CDR2 FQDESV (reference sequence). The trim removed 5 bases at V and 9 bases at J, leaving 8 bases unmatched. The CDR3 has 13 residues. CDR3 region: CASSPGTGRGQYV. CDR3 nucleotide sequence: TGTGCCAGCAGCCCGGGGACAGGGCGGGGGCAGTACGTC.

This chain connects TRBV10-2 to TRBJ2-5, with 12 bases matching TRBD2. This CDR3 spans 15 amino acids. Germline loops: CDR1 WSHSY, CDR2 SAAADI. The trim removed 8 bases at V and 4 bases at J, leaving 8 bases unmatched. The CDR3 DNA reads TGCGCCAGCTCTAGCGGGAGGGCCGAGGGAGAGACCCAGTACTTC. Its protein product is CASSSGRAEGETQYF.

V usage is TRBV10-1 and J usage is TRBJ2-5; D is ambiguous. V was pared by 3 bases and J by 2 bases, with 7 bases between. Per germline, CDR1 WNHNN and CDR2 SYGVQD (reference sequence). This CDR3 comprises 13 residues. The CDR3 region is CASSETLQETQYF. In nucleotides, the CDR3 is TGCGCCAGCAGTGAAACTCTTCAAGAGACCCAGTACTTC.

The chain couples TRBV6-5 to TRBJ1-6; perhaps TRBD1 as D (5 bases). CDR3 length: 16 amino acids. The V end was cut by 2 bases, the J end by 0 bases, with 8 bases between. Germline CDR1 is MNHEY and CDR2 is SVGAGI. In nucleotides, the CDR3 is TGTGCCAGCAGTTACAGGGGAAGCTCCTATAATTCACCCCTCCACTTT. It translates to CASSYRGSSYNSPLHF.

This chain links TRBV3-1 (or the pseudogene TRBV3-2) with TRBJ2-1; 9 bases map to TRBD1. The V segment lost 3 bases and the J segment 7 bases; nucleotides outside the gene matches: 10. Germline V gene sequence: CDR1 LGHDT, CDR2 YNNKEL (reference sequence). The CDR3 has 16 residues. The CDR3 nucleotides are TGTGCCAGCAGCCATACCTTAGGACAGGGGAGTAATGAGCAGTTCTTC. Residues: CASSHTLGQGSNEQFF.

The chain combines TRBV28 with TRBJ2-7; maybe TRBD1 (6 bases). The germline V and J ends were trimmed by 6 bases and 0 bases, with 15 bases remaining between them. CDR1 MDHEN and CDR2 SYDVKM come from the germline V gene. The length of the CDR3 is 15 residues. The CDR3 loop is CASSHRTGSSYEQYF. The CDR3 coding sequence is TGTGCCAGCAGCCATAGAACAGGGAGCTCCTACGAGCAGTACTTC.

The chain combines TRBV10-1 with TRBJ2-3; 9 nucleotides align to TRBD1. The CDR3 is made up of 12 amino acids. CDR1 is WNHNN and CDR2 is SYGVQD in the germline V gene (reference sequence). Unmatched junction bases numbered 0, after V lost 0 bases and J lost 11 bases. The CDR3 spells CASSESDRGQYF. For the CDR3, the DNA is TGCGCCAGCAGTGAGTCGGACAGGGGGCAGTATTTT.

The chain joins TRBV19 to TRBJ1-2, with 7 bases lining up with TRBD1. The CDR3 contains 15 residues. CDR1 LNHDA and CDR2 SQIVND come from the germline V gene (reference sequence). V lost 5 bases and J lost 8; bases outside the gene matches: 14. CDR3 amino acids: CASSVLQGERGGYTF. The CDR3 DNA reads TGTGCCAGTAGTGTCCTTCAGGGGGAGCGCGGGGGCTACACCTTC.

The chain is built from TRBV9 and TRBJ1-4; TRBD1 matches 8 bases. J gave up 7 bases and V 3 bases, and 5 bases lay outside the gene matches. Germline V gene data show CDR1 as SGDLS and CDR2 as YYNGEE. The CDR3 has 14 residues. CDR3 coding DNA: TGTGCCAGCAGCGCTGGACAGGGCCGTGAAAAACTGTTTTTT. Amino acid sequence: CASSAGQGREKLFF.

The chain couples TRBV19 to TRBJ1-6; D might be TRBD1 (6 bases). Trimming shortened V by 5 bases and J by 7 bases, and 21 bases separated the two germline ends. Germline CDR1 LNHDA, CDR2 SQIVND (reference sequence). CDR3 length: 17 residues. For the CDR3, the DNA is TGTGCCAGTAGTGAGGAAATTGGCAGGGGTTGGAATTCACCCCTCCACTTT. Translating it yields CASSEEIGRGWNSPLHF. The full variable domain, its missing parts supplied by reference TRBV19 and TRBJ1-6, is DGGITQSPKYLFRKEGQNVTLSCEQNLNHDAMYWYRQDPGQGLRLIYYSQIVNDFQKGDIAEGYSVSREKKESFPLTVTSAQKNPTAFYLCASSEEIGRGWNSPLHFGNGTRLTVT.

In its sample, this clone was seen a few times. The rearrangement joins TRBV19 to TRBJ1-1, with D hard to call. The V end was cut by 3 bases, the J end by 11 bases, with 10 bases between. The CDR3 runs 11 residues. Per germline, CDR1 LNHDA and CDR2 SQIVND (reference sequence). This chain's CDR3 is CASSIGMMAFF. The CDR3 DNA follows: TGTGCCAGTAGTATCGGGATGATGGCTTTCTTT.

V and J are TRBV7-6 and TRBJ2-2; no clear D gene. The CDR3 length is 13 residues. V was cut by 3 bases and J by 7 bases, with 9 bases left in between. In germline, CDR1 is SGHVS, CDR2 FNYEAQ. The CDR3 region has the DNA TGTGCCAGCAGCTTTCGGGTCCGCGGGGAGCTGTTTTTT. Protein sequence: CASSFRVRGELFF.

The chain couples TRBV10-3 to TRBJ2-7, with D possibly being TRBD1 (6 bases). The CDR3 has 11 amino acids. CDR1 and CDR2 (germline): ENHRY, SYGVKD. Trimming left V 7 bases short and J 6 bases short, with 10 bases between. CDR3 sequence reads: CAITQGPEQYF. CDR3 DNA sequence: TGTGCCATCACCCAGGGGCCCGAGCAGTACTTC.

J is TRBJ2-5 and V is TRBV6-6; 10 bases map to TRBD2. The V gene's germline CDR1 is MNHNY and CDR2 SVGAGI (reference sequence). Trimming removed 2 bases from V and 1 base from J; junction bases left unmatched: 4. The CDR3 loop spans 16 amino acids. The CDR3 loop is CASSYDPSGGQETQYF. CDR3 nucleotides: TGTGCCAGCAGTTACGATCCTAGCGGGGGCCAAGAGACCCAGTACTTC.

V usage is TRBV6-2 or TRBV6-3 and J usage is TRBJ2-4, with 8 bases fitting TRBD2. The length of the CDR3 is 16 residues. V was pared by 2 bases and J by 2 bases, with 5 bases of the junction left unmatched. The germline CDR1 and CDR2 sequences are MNHEY and SVGEGT. The CDR3 loop is CASSYGSGTSKNIQYF. As DNA, the CDR3 is TGTGCCAGCAGTTACGGTAGCGGGACCTCCAAAAACATTCAGTACTTC.

This rearrangement joins TRBV27 to TRBJ1-3; 8 bases map to TRBD1. From germline, CDR1 is MNHEY and CDR2 SMNVEV (reference sequence). J was trimmed by 0 bases and V by 0 bases; bases with no gene match: 7. The CDR3 runs to 18 residues. The CDR3 sequence: CASSLSGRGPSSGNTIYF. The CDR3 bases are TGTGCCAGCAGTTTATCGGGCAGGGGGCCGAGCTCTGGAAACACCATATATTTT.

The chain combines TRBV28 with TRBJ2-7; 10 positions agree with TRBD2. CDR3 length equals 20 residues. The V gene's germline CDR1 is MDHEN and CDR2 SYDVKM. V lost 3 bases, J lost 0 bases, and 17 bases stayed unmatched. The CDR3 nucleotides read TGTGCCAGCAGTTTTGGCAGGGATGGACTAGCGGTTATCACCTCCTACGAGCAGTACTTC. Its translation is CASSFGRDGLAVITSYEQYF.

The chain joins TRBV24-1 to TRBJ2-2; no clear D gene. The CDR3 extends over 12 amino acids. Trimming stripped 2 bases from V and 6 bases from J, with 3 bases between. Germline lookup yields CDR1 KGHDR and CDR2 SFDVKD. CDR3 bases: TGTGCCACCAGTGATTCAGCCGGGGAGCTGTTTTTT. Translated, it gives CATSDSAGELFF.

The rearrangement uses TRBV12-3 or TRBV12-4 and TRBJ1-5, with D hard to call. The CDR3 has 13 residues. V lost 9 bases and J 2 bases, leaving 11 bases between the germline ends. Here the CDR3 reads CASRREGNQPQHF. The CDR3 DNA sequence: TGTGCCAGTAGGAGGGAGGGCAATCAGCCCCAGCATTTT.

The chain combines TRBV28 with TRBJ2-5; the D gene is possibly TRBD1 (6 bases). The CDR3 sequence is 15 residues long. V lost 8 bases to trimming and J lost 5 bases, with 21 bases between them. CDR1 MDHEN and CDR2 SYDVKM come from the germline V gene. CDR3 in DNA: TGTGCCAGCTCTGATGACCAGGGGTTTCTCGAGACCCAGTACTTC. Translating it yields CASSDDQGFLETQYF.

The V gene is TRBV28, the J gene TRBJ1-1, with a weak D call TRBD1 (6 bases). V was clipped by 6 bases and J by 1 base, with 12 bases between them. The CDR3 sequence is 14 residues long. Germline V gene sequence: CDR1 MDHEN, CDR2 SYDVKM. CDR3 DNA: TGTGCCAGCAGAAGGGGGGGAACGAACACTGAAGCTTTCTTT. Translated: CASRRGGTNTEAFF.

The rearrangement joins TRBV18 to TRBJ2-2; no firm D call. CDR1 KGHSH and CDR2 LQKENI come from the germline V gene. The V gene lost 1 base and the J gene lost 1 base, with 10 bases spanning the gap. The CDR3 contains 16 residues. The CDR3: CASSPRQARNTGELFF. The DNA for the CDR3 is TGTGCCAGCTCACCACGCCAGGCGAGGAACACCGGGGAGCTGTTTTTT.

V and J are TRBV2 and TRBJ1-4, with 8 positions matching TRBD1. V trimming: 1 base; J trimming: 4 bases; junction bases outside the gene matches: 8. From germline, CDR1 is SNHLY and CDR2 FYNNEI. CDR3 length: 17 residues. CDR3: CASSEEGRTGINEKLFF. The CDR3, as DNA: TGTGCCAGCAGTGAAGAGGGCCGGACAGGGATTAATGAAAAACTGTTTTTT.

In DNA, the CDR3 is TGTGCCAGCAGCGTAGAGGCGCGGCCATATGGCTACACCTTC. It is translated as CASSVEARPYGYTF. The gene calls are TRBV9 and TRBJ1-2; unclear D gene. V lost 0 bases and J lost 5, with 11 bases in between. The CDR3 loop spans 14 amino acids. Germline assignment: CDR1 SGDLS and CDR2 YYNGEE. The full variable domain, rest sourced from reference TRBV9 and TRBJ1-2, is DSGVTQTPKHLITATGQRVTLRCSPRSGDLSVYWYQQSLDQGLQFLIQYYNGEERAKGNILERFSAQQFPDLHSELNLSSLELGDSALYFCASSVEARPYGYTFGSGTRLTVV.

V usage is TRBV19 and J usage is TRBJ1-1; D uncertain. The germline V gene has CDR1 LNHDA and CDR2 SQIVND (reference sequence). With 6 bases removed from V and 8 bases from J, the gap between germline ends came to 19 bases. This CDR3 spans 14 amino acids. CDR3 loop: CASSKEAGLNEAFF. DNA for the CDR3: TGTGCCAGTAGCAAGGAGGCGGGTTTAAACGAAGCTTTCTTT. Drawing the rest from reference TRBV19 and TRBJ1-1, the complete variable domain is DGGITQSPKYLFRKEGQNVTLSCEQNLNHDAMYWYRQDPGQGLRLIYYSQIVNDFQKGDIAEGYSVSREKKESFPLTVTSAQKNPTAFYLCASSKEAGLNEAFFGQGTRLTVV.